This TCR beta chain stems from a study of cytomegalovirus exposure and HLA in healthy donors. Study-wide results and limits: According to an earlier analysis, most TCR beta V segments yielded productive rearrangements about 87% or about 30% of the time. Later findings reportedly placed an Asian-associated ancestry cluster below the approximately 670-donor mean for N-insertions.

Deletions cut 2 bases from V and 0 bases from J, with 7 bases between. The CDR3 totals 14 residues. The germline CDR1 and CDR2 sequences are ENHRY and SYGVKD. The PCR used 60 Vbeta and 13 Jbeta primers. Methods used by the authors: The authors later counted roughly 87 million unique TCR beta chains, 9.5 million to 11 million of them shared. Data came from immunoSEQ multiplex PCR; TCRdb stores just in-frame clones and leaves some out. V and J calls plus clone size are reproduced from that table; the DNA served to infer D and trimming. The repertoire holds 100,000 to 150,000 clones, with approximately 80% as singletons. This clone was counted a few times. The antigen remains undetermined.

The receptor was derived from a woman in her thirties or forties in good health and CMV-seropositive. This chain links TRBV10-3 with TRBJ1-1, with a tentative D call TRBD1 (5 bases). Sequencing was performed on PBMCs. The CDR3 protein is CAISERGVNTEAFF. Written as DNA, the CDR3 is TGTGCCATCAGTGAGCGGGGGGTGAACACTGAAGCTTTCTTT.